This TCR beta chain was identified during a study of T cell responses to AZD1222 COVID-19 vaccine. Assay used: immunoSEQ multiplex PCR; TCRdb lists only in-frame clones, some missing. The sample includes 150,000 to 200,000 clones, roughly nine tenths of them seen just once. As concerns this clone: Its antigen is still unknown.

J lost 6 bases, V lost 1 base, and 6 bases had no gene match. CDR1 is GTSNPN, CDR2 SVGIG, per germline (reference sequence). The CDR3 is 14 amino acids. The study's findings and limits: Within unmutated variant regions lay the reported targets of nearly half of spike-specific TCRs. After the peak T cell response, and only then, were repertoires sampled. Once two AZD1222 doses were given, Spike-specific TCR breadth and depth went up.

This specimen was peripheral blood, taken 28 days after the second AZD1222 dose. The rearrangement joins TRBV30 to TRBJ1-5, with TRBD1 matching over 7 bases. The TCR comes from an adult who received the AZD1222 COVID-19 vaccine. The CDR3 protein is CAWSGQGMFQPQHF. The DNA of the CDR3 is TGTGCCTGGAGTGGACAGGGAATGTTTCAGCCCCAGCATTTT.